The 18 T cell receptor beta chains listed next were all sequenced from one sample in a study of OX40 agonist ivuxolimab in advanced cancers. Generated by immunoSEQ multiplex PCR, the TCRdb table keeps only in-frame clones and is missing some. This table holds 85,000 to 130,000 clones, 90% found once. Here the sequenced sample was CD4+ or CD8+ T cells sorted from blood, taken in a trial of the OX40 agonist ivuxolimab. Receptor source: an adult with an advanced solid tumor such as melanoma, head and neck, liver or kidney cancer.

As for this clone: Sequence at one end of the junction differs from germline and may be a read error. The chain joins TRBV10-2 to TRBJ1-3; no clear D. The germline V gene encodes CDR1 WSHSY and CDR2 SAAADI. The CDR3 is made up of 12 amino acids. Here the CDR3 DNA reads TGCGCCAGCCGTGACGAAAGGAACACCATATATTTT. This gives the protein CASRDERNTIYF.

The chain carries TRBV7-2 and TRBJ2-5; D assignment may be TRBD1 or TRBD2 (6 bases each). CDR1 SGHTA and CDR2 FQGNSA come from the germline V gene. V gave up 1 base and J gave up 1 base, with 16 bases separating them. The CDR3 runs 17 residues. The CDR3 reads CASSLGVGGRAQETQYF. The DNA for the CDR3 is TGTGCCAGCAGCTTAGGGGTTGGGGGGCGGGCCCAAGAGACCCAGTACTTC. Full variable domain (rest looked up from reference TRBV7-2 and TRBJ2-5): GAGVSQSPSNKVTEKGKDVELRCDPISGHTALYWYRQSLGQGLEFLIYFQGNSAPDKSGLPSDRFSAERTGGSVSTLTIQRTQQEDSAVYLCASSLGVGGRAQETQYFGPGTRLLVL.

The chain carries TRBV5-4 and TRBJ2-7, with 9 nucleotides matching TRBD2. Looked up from germline, CDR1 is SGHNT and CDR2 is YYREEE (reference sequence). The CDR3 covers 15 residues. J gave up 2 bases and V 4 bases, and 7 bases lay outside the gene matches. The CDR3, as DNA: TGTGCCAGCAGCAACCTTCTAGCGGGGACCTACGAGCAGTACTTC. Protein: CASSNLLAGTYEQYF.

This chain links TRBV7-2 with TRBJ1-1; D unresolved. The V gene's germline CDR1 is SGHTA and CDR2 FQGNSA. Trimming left V 11 bases short and J 4 bases short, with 14 bases between. CDR3 length: 12 residues. The CDR3 coding sequence is TGTGCCGGCATGGGCTCGGGCACTGAAGCTTTCTTT. This encodes CAGMGSGTEAFF.

V and J are TRBV11-2 and TRBJ1-2; tentative D call: TRBD1 (5 bases). With 5 bases removed from V and 7 bases from J, the gap between germline ends came to 17 bases. CDR1 SGHAT and CDR2 FQNNGV come from the germline V gene. The CDR3 consists of 14 residues. The CDR3: CASSPRRGDFGYTF. Here the CDR3 DNA reads TGTGCCAGCAGCCCGCGAAGGGGTGACTTTGGCTACACCTTC.

This clone was picked up a small number of times. The V call is TRBV16, the J call TRBJ1-4; 9 bases align to TRBD1. CDR3 length equals 14 residues. V was clipped by 8 bases and J by 5 bases; unmatched bases: 6. Germline V gives CDR1 KGHSY, CDR2 FQNENV. The CDR3 nucleotides read TGTGCCAGCCGGGACAGGGTTCTGAATGAAAAACTGTTTTTT. Residues: CASRDRVLNEKLFF.

Turning to this clone: At one of its ends the junction is not consistent with the germline gene, which may arise from a read error. V usage is TRBV28 and J usage is TRBJ1-5; 7 bases agree with TRBD1. The CDR3 spans 22 residues. Germline V gene data show CDR1 as MDHEN and CDR2 as SYDVKM. The CDR3 loop reads CARRGGVEGVPVGRGSNQPQHF. The CDR3 nucleotides are TGTGCCCGCAGGGGGGGGGTCGAAGGGGTCCCCGTGGGCCGGGGTAGCAATCAGCCCCAGCATTTT. The full variable domain, its missing parts supplied by reference TRBV28 and TRBJ1-5, is DVKVTQSSRYLVKRTGEKVFLECVQDMDHENMFWYRQDPGLGLRLIYFSYDVKMKEKGDIPEGYSVSREKKERFSLILESASTNQTSMYLCARRGGVEGVPVGRGSNQPQHFGDGTRLSIL.

The V call is TRBV7-3, the J call TRBJ2-2, with D perhaps matching TRBD1 or TRBD2 (5 bases each). The CDR3 sequence is 15 residues long. Germline V lookup: CDR1 SGHTA, CDR2 FQGTGA. The ends were cut back, 5 bases at V and 0 bases at J, with 10 bases in the middle. In DNA, the CDR3 is TGTGCCAGCAGCCCCGGGACGGCGAACACCGGGGAGCTGTTTTTT. Its translation: CASSPGTANTGELFF.

The genes are TRBV4-2 and TRBJ1-1; D remains unclear. The germline V gene encodes CDR1 LGHNA and CDR2 YNFKEQ. V was trimmed by 4 bases and J by 1 base, leaving 16 bases between them. This CDR3 contains 16 residues. CDR3 sequence reads: CASSPLGWGRNTEAFF. CDR3 in DNA: TGTGCCAGCAGCCCCCTGGGCTGGGGTCGGAACACTGAAGCTTTCTTT.

The chain links TRBV6-6 to TRBJ1-2; possibly TRBD1 for D (5 bases). CDR3 length: 13 residues. Germline V gene data show CDR1 as MNHNY and CDR2 as SVGAGI (reference sequence). V lost 8 bases and J 1 base, leaving 11 bases between the germline ends. CDR3 sequence: CASGGTRNYGYTF. In DNA, the CDR3 is TGTGCCAGCGGCGGGACCCGTAACTATGGCTACACCTTC.

This clone has a single count. The J gene is TRBJ1-4, the V gene TRBV19; 7 bases map to TRBD1. The length of the CDR3 is 15 residues. Trimming cost V 1 base and J 8 bases; bases outside gene matches: 7. Looked up from germline, CDR1 is LNHDA and CDR2 is SQIVND (reference sequence). CDR3 in amino acids: CASSIGQGPQEKLFF. DNA of the CDR3: TGTGCCAGTAGTATAGGACAGGGACCGCAAGAAAAACTGTTTTTT.

This chain uses TRBV21-1 with TRBJ1-3. TRBV21-1 is a documented pseudogene. This CDR3 comprises 15 residues. The CDR3 DNA reads as TGTGCCAGCAGCAAAAGAAAGGATTCTGGAAACACCATATATTTT. As protein: CASSKRKDSGNTIYF.

The J gene is TRBJ1-3, the V gene TRBV15, with D possibly TRBD1 on 5 matching bases. From germline, CDR1 is LNHNV and CDR2 YYDKDF (reference sequence). The CDR3 totals 16 residues. V lost 3 bases, J lost 3 bases, and 15 bases lay in between. The CDR3: CATSRRTGRGGNTIYF. The CDR3 coding sequence is TGTGCCACCAGCAGGAGGACCGGAAGGGGTGGAAACACCATATATTTT.

This chain connects TRBV23-1 to TRBJ2-1; 10 bases are shared with TRBD1. TRBV23-1 is assigned to the ORF class and has an uncertain function. The J segment lost 7 bases and the V segment lost 7 bases, leaving 7 bases of the junction unmatched. The CDR3 has 14 residues. This CDR3 is CASTPTGQGNEQFF. CDR3 DNA sequence: TGCGCCAGCACCCCAACGGGACAGGGGAATGAGCAGTTCTTC.

Comment on this clone: Within the sample, other DNA sequences also encode this same CDR3. The genes are TRBV6-4 and TRBJ2-1, with 9 bases identical to TRBD2. CDR1 is MRHNA, CDR2 SNTAGT, per germline. This CDR3 is 13 amino acids long. The J segment lost 6 bases and the V segment lost 8 bases, leaving 5 bases of the junction unmatched. In DNA form, the CDR3 reads TGTGCCAGCGCGACTAGCGGAGGCAATGAGCAGTTCTTC. Protein sequence: CASATSGGNEQFF.

This clone was found once. The chain carries TRBV5-1 and TRBJ2-5, with D perhaps being TRBD1 or TRBD2 (7 bases each). Trimming shortened V by 4 bases and J by 5 bases, and 12 bases separated the two germline ends. CDR3 length: 13 amino acids. Germline CDR1 SGHRS, CDR2 YFSETQ. The CDR3 DNA is TGCGCCAGCAGCGGACTAGGGGGCGAGACCCAGTACTTC. The encoded protein is CASSGLGGETQYF.

The V and J genes are TRBV5-1 and TRBJ2-7; D remains ambiguous. The CDR3 covers 14 residues. With 0 bases removed from V and 6 bases from J, the gap between germline ends came to 13 bases. The germline CDR1 and CDR2 sequences are SGHRS and YFSETQ. CDR3 sequence reads: CASSLGRSEAEQYF. CDR3 nucleotide sequence: TGCGCCAGCAGCTTGGGACGGAGCGAGGCCGAGCAGTACTTC.

The gene calls are TRBV5-4 and TRBJ1-3; maybe TRBD1 (5 bases). The CDR3 length is 12 residues. From germline, CDR1 is SGHNT and CDR2 YYREEE (reference sequence). V lost 1 base and J 8 bases, leaving 7 bases between the germline ends. CDR3 in DNA: TGTGCCAGCAGCTTGCTGGGGGACACCATATATTTT. Protein product: CASSLLGDTIYF.